The 20 T cell receptor beta chains below were found in one sample sequenced in a study of human T cells and chemical hapten exposure. One entry per CDR3 protein, called by TCRdb with MiXCR from the RACE reads. The data contain some 330,000 distinct CDR3 sequences, roughly 6% of them singletons. Time point reported: pre-sensitization, week 0. As for treatment: therapeutic diphenylcyclopropenone sensitization with weekly scalp DPC. The specimen was whole blood, collected in connection with sensitization to the hapten diphenylcyclopropenone (DPC). All receptors derive from a woman aged 18-29 years with alopecia areata. Some clones in this sample may be carry-over from other donors' samples.

V and J are TRBV24-1 and TRBJ2-2; TRBD1 might be the D (6 bases). V was clipped by 3 bases and J by 4 bases, with 14 bases between them. CDR1 KGHDR and CDR2 SFDVKD come from the germline V gene. CDR3 length equals 16 residues. The CDR3 sequence is CATSDPGAEGTGELFF. The CDR3 DNA reads as TGTGCCACCAGTGATCCAGGGGCCGAGGGCACCGGGGAGCTGTTTTTT.

This clonotype was counted at least ten times. V is TRBV7-2 and J is TRBJ1-5, with 11 bases fitting TRBD1. J gave up 5 bases and V 2 bases, and 11 bases lay outside the gene matches. Germline V gene data show CDR1 as SGHTA and CDR2 as FQGNSA. This CDR3 comprises 18 residues. The CDR3 DNA sequence: TGTGCCAGCAGCTTAAGTCTGGGACAGGGGGACCGTTATCAGCCCCAGCATTTT. Translated, it gives CASSLSLGQGDRYQPQHF.

This clonotype was picked up many times. The chain has TRBV5-4 and TRBJ2-6, with D tentatively TRBD1 (6 bases). CDR3 length equals 17 residues. CDR1 and CDR2 from the germline V gene are SGHNT and YYREEE (reference sequence). V was shortened by 0 bases and J by 0 bases, with 10 bases between the two germline ends. The CDR3 is CASSLEGHSSGANVLTF. Written as DNA, the CDR3 is TGTGCCAGCAGCTTGGAGGGACACTCCTCTGGGGCCAACGTCCTGACTTTC.

This clonotype appeared many times. The chain uses TRBV11-2 and TRBJ1-2; no firm D call. This CDR3 is built from 11 residues. Trimming took off 5 bases at V and 4 bases at J, with 5 bases between the two ends. Germline CDR1 reads SGHAT; CDR2 reads FQNNGV. DNA of the CDR3: TGTGCCAGCAGCAACACCTATGGCTACACCTTC. Translating gives CASSNTYGYTF.

This chain joins TRBV20-1 and TRBJ2-1; 12 nucleotides line up with TRBD2. This CDR3 has 14 amino acids. V shed 4 bases and J 4 bases; nucleotides not matched to a gene: 2. From germline, CDR1 is DFQATT and CDR2 SNEGSKA (reference sequence). The CDR3 DNA sequence: TGCAGTGCTATTGGGACTAGCGGGTACAATGAGCAGTTCTTC. This gives the protein CSAIGTSGYNEQFF.

This chain uses TRBV10-2 with TRBJ2-3, with 8 bases fitting TRBD2. CDR1 WSHSY and CDR2 SAAADI come from the germline V gene. This CDR3 has 17 residues. The trim removed 1 base at V and 1 base at J, leaving 7 bases unmatched. CDR3 in amino acids: CASSELRGGGRTDTQYF. The CDR3 nucleotides read TGCGCCAGCAGTGAGTTAAGGGGCGGGGGGCGCACAGATACGCAGTATTTT.

The sample holds many counts of this clonotype. V usage is TRBV5-1 and J usage is TRBJ2-5; perhaps D is TRBD1 or TRBD2 (6 bases each). Deletions cut 4 bases from V and 4 bases from J, with 23 bases between. CDR1 is SGHRS, CDR2 YFSETQ, per germline. The CDR3 has 17 amino acids. CDR3 in amino acids: CASSLAGRGGPSETQYF. CDR3 nucleotides: TGCGCCAGCAGCCTGGCTGGCAGGGGAGGTCCATCAGAGACCCAGTACTTC.

A few counts support this clonotype. V gene TRBV2 combines with J gene TRBJ2-5, with D perhaps matching TRBD2 (6 bases). V gave up 6 bases and J gave up 2 bases, with 13 bases separating them. Germline loops: CDR1 SNHLY, CDR2 FYNNEI. This CDR3 comprises 14 residues. CDR3 amino acids: CASRWGVWQETQYF. As DNA, the CDR3 is TGTGCCAGCAGGTGGGGGGTTTGGCAAGAGACCCAGTACTTC.

V usage is TRBV15 and J usage is TRBJ1-2; 7 bases fit TRBD1. CDR3 length: 15 residues. Germline CDR1 LNHNV, CDR2 YYDKDF (reference sequence). V shed 5 bases, J shed 4 bases, and the junction held 10 bases outside the gene matches. This chain's CDR3 is CATSPGQIPSYGYTF. DNA of the CDR3: TGTGCCACCAGCCCGGGACAGATTCCTAGCTATGGCTACACCTTC.

The chain carries TRBV29-1 and TRBJ2-2, with D perhaps matching TRBD1 or TRBD2 (5 bases each). CDR3 length equals 15 residues. In germline, CDR1 is SQVTM, CDR2 ANQGSEA. Trimming pared 7 bases from V and 7 bases from J, leaving 22 bases between. The DNA for the CDR3 is TGCAGCGCTTCAAGTGGGGGAAGTGCCAACGGGGAGCTGTTTTTT. This gives the protein CSASSGGSANGELFF.

This clonotype was counted ten times or more. V is TRBV18 and J is TRBJ1-1, with 10 bases aligning to TRBD1. V lost 5 bases, J lost 5 bases, and 8 bases stayed unmatched. Germline-derived CDR1 and CDR2 are KGHSH and LQKENI. The CDR3 runs to 15 residues. CDR3 protein: CASSDPWTGGTEAFF. In DNA, the CDR3 is TGTGCCAGCTCAGATCCTTGGACAGGGGGAACTGAAGCTTTCTTT.

V is TRBV7-2 and J is TRBJ1-2; no clear D gene. Germline V gives CDR1 SGHTA, CDR2 FQGNSA. V was trimmed by 7 bases and J by 1 base, leaving 16 bases between them. The CDR3 loop spans 15 amino acids. Written as DNA, the CDR3 is TGTGCCAGCATTCTAACGAGCACCTTTAACTATGGCTACACCTTC. Its translation is CASILTSTFNYGYTF.

This clonotype was seen only a few times. J is TRBJ2-1 and V is TRBV7-9, with 13 bases identical to TRBD2. V trimming: 4 bases; J trimming: 7 bases; junction bases outside the gene matches: 7. The CDR3 runs 16 residues. Germline assignment: CDR1 SEHNR and CDR2 FQNEAQ (reference sequence). The CDR3 DNA follows: TGTGCCAGCAGCTCACTAGCGGGGGGGCATCTTAATGAGCAGTTCTTC. Its translation: CASSSLAGGHLNEQFF.

This clonotype was counted only a few times. V gene TRBV3-1 combines with J gene TRBJ2-3, with no clear D. Germline V CDR1 and CDR2: LGHDT, YNNKEL (reference sequence). Trimming stripped 2 bases from V and 4 bases from J, with 4 bases between. This CDR3 contains 12 residues. This chain's CDR3 is CASSQLADTQYF. Written as DNA, the CDR3 is TGTGCCAGCAGCCAACTAGCAGATACGCAGTATTTT.

This clonotype was seen more than once but under ten times. V gene TRBV6-6 combines with J gene TRBJ2-1; D is undetermined. Per the germline V gene, CDR1 is MNHNY and CDR2 is SVGAGI (reference sequence). Trimming took 2 bases from V and 6 from J, leaving 5 bases between them. There are 12 residues in the CDR3. The CDR3 region is CASSYASNEQFF. CDR3 in DNA: TGTGCCAGCAGTTACGCGAGCAATGAGCAGTTCTTC.

The chain recombines TRBV12-3 or TRBV12-4 with TRBJ2-3, with TRBD1 matching over 8 bases. V lost 2 bases, J lost 2 bases, and 3 bases stayed unmatched. CDR3 length equals 15 residues. The CDR3 spells CASSLRTGNTDTQYF. As DNA, the CDR3 is TGTGCCAGCAGTTTACGGACAGGGAACACAGATACGCAGTATTTT.

This chain connects TRBV13 to TRBJ1-4, with D possibly matching TRBD1 (5 bases). V lost 4 bases and J 3 bases, leaving 18 bases between the germline ends. The CDR3 is 17 amino acids. The germline gives CDR1 PRHDT, CDR2 FYEKMQ (reference sequence). CDR3 residues: CASSSGLPYESNEKLFF. In nucleotides, the CDR3 is TGTGCCAGCAGCTCGGGACTACCGTACGAGTCTAATGAAAAACTGTTTTTT.

The gene calls are TRBV27 and TRBJ1-1; D unresolved. The length of the CDR3 is 14 residues. V was clipped by 2 bases and J by 1 base, with 8 bases between them. In germline, CDR1 is MNHEY, CDR2 SMNVEV (reference sequence). CDR3 DNA: TGTGCCAGCAGTTTAATATACCAGAACACTGAAGCTTTCTTT. Translating gives CASSLIYQNTEAFF.

This clonotype was seen a handful of times. The V call is TRBV5-1, the J call TRBJ2-1, with 7 bases lining up with TRBD2. Germline V gives CDR1 SGHRS, CDR2 YFSETQ. The CDR3 sequence is 16 residues long. V gave up 3 bases and J gave up 5 bases; unmatched junction bases: 11. The CDR3 DNA sequence: TGCGCCAGCAGCTCGTCCGATCTAGCGGAGAACAATGAGCAGTTCTTC. Translation: CASSSSDLAENNEQFF.

This clonotype was counted many times. The gene calls are TRBV6-6 and TRBJ2-5; the D gene is possibly TRBD1 (6 bases). The CDR3 has 16 residues. CDR1 is MNHNY, CDR2 SVGAGI, per germline (reference sequence). Trimming left V 2 bases short and J 0 bases short, with 13 bases between. CDR3 residues: CASSYPTGSYQETQYF. In DNA, the CDR3 is TGTGCCAGCAGTTACCCGACAGGATCGTACCAAGAGACCCAGTACTTC.